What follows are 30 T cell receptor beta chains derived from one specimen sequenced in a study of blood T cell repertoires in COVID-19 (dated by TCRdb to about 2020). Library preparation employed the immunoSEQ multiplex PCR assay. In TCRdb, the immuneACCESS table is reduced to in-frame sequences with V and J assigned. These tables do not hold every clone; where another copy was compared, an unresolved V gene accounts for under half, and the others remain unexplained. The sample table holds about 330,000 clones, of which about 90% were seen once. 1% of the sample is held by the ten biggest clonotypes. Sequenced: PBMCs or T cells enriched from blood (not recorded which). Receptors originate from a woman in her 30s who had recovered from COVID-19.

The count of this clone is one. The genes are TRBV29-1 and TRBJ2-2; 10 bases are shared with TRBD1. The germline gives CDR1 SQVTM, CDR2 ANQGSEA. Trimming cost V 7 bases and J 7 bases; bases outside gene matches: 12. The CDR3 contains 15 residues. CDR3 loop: CSGILDRGLGGELFF. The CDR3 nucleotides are TGCAGCGGGATCCTCGACAGGGGGCTGGGCGGGGAGCTGTTTTTT.

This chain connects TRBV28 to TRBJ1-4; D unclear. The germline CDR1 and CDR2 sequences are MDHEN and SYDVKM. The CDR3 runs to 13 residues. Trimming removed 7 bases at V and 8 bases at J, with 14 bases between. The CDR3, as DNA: TGTGCCAGCACCCCCTCGGGAGAGGAAAAACTGTTTTTT. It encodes CASTPSGEEKLFF.

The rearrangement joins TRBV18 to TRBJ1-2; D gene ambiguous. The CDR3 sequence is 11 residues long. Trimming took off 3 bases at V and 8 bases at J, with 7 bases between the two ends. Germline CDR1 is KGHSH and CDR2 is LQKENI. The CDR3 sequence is CASSPGGGYTF. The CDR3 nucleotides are TGTGCCAGCTCACCGGGAGGCGGCTACACCTTC.

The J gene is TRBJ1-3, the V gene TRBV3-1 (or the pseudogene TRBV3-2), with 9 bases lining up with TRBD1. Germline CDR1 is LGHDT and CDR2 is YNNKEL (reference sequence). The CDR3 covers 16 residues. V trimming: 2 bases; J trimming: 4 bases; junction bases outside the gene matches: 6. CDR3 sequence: CASSQPNRGRGNTIYF. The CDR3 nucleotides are TGTGCCAGCAGCCAACCTAACAGGGGGCGAGGAAACACCATATATTTT.

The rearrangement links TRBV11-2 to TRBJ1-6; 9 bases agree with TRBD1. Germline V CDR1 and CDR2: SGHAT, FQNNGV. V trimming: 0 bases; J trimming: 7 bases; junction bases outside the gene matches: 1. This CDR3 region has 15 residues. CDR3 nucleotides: TGTGCCAGCAGCTTAGACGGGACAGGGAATTCACCCCTCCACTTT. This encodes CASSLDGTGNSPLHF.

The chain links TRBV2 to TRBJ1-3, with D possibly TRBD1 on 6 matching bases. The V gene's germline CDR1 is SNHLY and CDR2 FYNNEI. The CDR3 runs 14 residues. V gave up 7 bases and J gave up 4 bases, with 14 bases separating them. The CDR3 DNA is TGTGCCAGCACCTCGGACAGTTTCGGAAACACCATATATTTT. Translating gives CASTSDSFGNTIYF. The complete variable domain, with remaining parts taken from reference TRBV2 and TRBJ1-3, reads EPEVTQTPSHQVTQMGQEVILRCVPISNHLYFYWYRQILGQKVEFLVSFYNNEISEKSEIFDDQFSVERPDGSNFTLKIRSTKLEDSAMYFCASTSDSFGNTIYFGEGSWLTVV.

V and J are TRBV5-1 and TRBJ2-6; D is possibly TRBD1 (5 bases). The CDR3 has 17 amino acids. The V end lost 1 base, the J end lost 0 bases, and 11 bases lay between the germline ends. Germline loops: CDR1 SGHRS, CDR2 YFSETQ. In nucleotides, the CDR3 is TGCGCCAGCAGCTTGACAGGAAGCCACTCTGGGGCCAACGTCCTGACTTTC. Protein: CASSLTGSHSGANVLTF. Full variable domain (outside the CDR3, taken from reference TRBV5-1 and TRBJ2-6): KAGVTQTPRYLIKTRGQQVTLSCSPISGHRSVSWYQQTPGQGLQFLFEYFSETQRNKGNFPGRFSGRQFSNSRSEMNVSTLELGDSALYLCASSLTGSHSGANVLTFGAGSRLTVL.

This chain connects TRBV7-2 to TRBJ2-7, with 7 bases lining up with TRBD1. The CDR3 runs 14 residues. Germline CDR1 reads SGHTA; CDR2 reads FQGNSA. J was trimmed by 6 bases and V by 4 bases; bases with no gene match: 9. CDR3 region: CASSSPASGGEQYF. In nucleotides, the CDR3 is TGTGCCAGCAGCTCCCCCGCCTCAGGGGGCGAGCAGTACTTC.

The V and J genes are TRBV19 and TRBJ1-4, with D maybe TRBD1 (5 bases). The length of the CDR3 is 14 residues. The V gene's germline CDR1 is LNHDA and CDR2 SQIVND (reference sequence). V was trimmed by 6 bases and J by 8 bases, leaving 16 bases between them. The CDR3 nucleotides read TGTGCCAGTAGGCCGGGACCCGGGGGGGAAAAACTGTTTTTT. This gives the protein CASRPGPGGEKLFF.

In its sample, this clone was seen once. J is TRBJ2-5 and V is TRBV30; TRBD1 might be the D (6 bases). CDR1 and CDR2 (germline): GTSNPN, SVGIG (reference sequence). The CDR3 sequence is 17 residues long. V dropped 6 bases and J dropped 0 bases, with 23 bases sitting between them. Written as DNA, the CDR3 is TGTGCCTGTACCGACAGGACACTTCCTCCCTACCAAGAGACCCAGTACTTC. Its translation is CACTDRTLPPYQETQYF.

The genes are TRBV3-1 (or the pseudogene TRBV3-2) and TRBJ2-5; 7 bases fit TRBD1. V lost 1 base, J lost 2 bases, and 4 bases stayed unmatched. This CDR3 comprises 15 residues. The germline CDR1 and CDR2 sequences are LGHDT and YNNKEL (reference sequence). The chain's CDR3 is CASSQGNRGQETQYF. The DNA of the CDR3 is TGTGCCAGCAGCCAAGGGAACAGGGGACAAGAGACCCAGTACTTC.

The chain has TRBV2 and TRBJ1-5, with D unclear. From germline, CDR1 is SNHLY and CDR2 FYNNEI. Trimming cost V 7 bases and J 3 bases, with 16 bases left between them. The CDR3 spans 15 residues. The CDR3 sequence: CASNQNMADNQPQHF. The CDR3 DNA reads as TGTGCCAGCAACCAGAACATGGCAGACAATCAGCCCCAGCATTTT.

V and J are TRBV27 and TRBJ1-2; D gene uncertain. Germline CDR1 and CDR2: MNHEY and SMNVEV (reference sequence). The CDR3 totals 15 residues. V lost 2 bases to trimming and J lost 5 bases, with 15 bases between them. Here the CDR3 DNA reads TGTGCCAGCAGTTTAACGACAACATTTCGATATGGCTACACCTTC. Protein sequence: CASSLTTTFRYGYTF.

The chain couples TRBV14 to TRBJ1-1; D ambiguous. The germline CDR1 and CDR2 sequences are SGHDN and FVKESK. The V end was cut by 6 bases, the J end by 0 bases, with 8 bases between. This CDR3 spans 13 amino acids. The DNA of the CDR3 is TGTGCCAGCAGTACCCAGGTGAACACTGAAGCTTTCTTT. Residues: CASSTQVNTEAFF.

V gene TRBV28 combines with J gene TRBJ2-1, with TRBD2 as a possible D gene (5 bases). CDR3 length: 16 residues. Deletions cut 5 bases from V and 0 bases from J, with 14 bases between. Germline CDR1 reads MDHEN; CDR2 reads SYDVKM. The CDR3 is CASSLIGESSYNEQFF. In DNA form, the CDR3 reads TGTGCCAGCAGTCTCATCGGGGAGAGCTCCTACAATGAGCAGTTCTTC.

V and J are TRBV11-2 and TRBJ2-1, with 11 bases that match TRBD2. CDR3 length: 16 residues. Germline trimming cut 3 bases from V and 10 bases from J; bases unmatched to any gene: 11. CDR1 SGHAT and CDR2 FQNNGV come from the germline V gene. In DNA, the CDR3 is TGTGCCAGCAGCTTCCAAACTAGCGGGGGCTCCCCCGAGCAGTTCTTC. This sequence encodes CASSFQTSGGSPEQFF.

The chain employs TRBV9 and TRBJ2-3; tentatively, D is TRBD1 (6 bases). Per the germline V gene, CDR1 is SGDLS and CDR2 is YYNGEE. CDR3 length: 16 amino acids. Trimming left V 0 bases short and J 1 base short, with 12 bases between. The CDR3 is CASSVVAAGGTDTQYF. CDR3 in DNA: TGTGCCAGCAGCGTAGTGGCGGCAGGGGGCACAGATACGCAGTATTTT.

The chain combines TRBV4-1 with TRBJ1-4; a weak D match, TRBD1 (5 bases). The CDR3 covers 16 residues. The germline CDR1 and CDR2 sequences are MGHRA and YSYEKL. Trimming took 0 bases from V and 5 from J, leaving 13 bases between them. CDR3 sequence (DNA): TGCGCCAGCAGCCAAGATCCGGGGGTGGTGAATGAAAAACTGTTTTTT. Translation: CASSQDPGVVNEKLFF.

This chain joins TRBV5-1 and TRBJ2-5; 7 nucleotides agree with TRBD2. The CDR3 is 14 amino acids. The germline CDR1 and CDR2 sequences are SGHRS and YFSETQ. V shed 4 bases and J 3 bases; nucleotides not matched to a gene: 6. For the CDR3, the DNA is TGCGCCAGCAGCAGCGGGACTCCAGAAGAGACCCAGTACTTC. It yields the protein CASSSGTPEETQYF.

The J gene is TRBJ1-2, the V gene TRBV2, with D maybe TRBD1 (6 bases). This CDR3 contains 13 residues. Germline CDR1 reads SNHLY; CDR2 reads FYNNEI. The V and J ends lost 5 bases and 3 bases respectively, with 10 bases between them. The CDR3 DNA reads TGTGCCAGCAGTTTACAGGGTGACTATGGCTACACCTTC. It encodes CASSLQGDYGYTF.

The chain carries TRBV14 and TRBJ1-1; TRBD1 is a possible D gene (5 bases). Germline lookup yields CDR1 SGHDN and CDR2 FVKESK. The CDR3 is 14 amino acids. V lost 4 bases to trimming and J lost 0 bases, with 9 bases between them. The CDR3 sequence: CASSLRVMNTEAFF. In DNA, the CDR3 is TGTGCCAGCAGCCTCAGGGTCATGAACACTGAAGCTTTCTTT.

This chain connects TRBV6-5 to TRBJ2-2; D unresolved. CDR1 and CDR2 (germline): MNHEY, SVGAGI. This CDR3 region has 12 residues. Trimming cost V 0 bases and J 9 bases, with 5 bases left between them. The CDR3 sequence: CASSYSERELFF. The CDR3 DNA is TGTGCCAGCAGTTACTCGGAGAGGGAGCTGTTTTTT.

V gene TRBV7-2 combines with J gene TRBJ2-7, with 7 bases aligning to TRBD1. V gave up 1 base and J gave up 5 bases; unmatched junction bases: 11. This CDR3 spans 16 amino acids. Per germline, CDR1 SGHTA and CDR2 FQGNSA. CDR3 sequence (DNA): TGTGCCAGCAGCTTAGTCAGATTACGAGGGGGCGACGAGCAGTACTTC. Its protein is CASSLVRLRGGDEQYF.

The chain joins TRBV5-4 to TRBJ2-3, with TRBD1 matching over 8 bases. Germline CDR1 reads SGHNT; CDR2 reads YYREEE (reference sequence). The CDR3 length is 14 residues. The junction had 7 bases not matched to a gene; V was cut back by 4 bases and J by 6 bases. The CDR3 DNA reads TGTGCCAGCAGCCCCGGACAGGGAAGGGATACGCAGTATTTT. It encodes CASSPGQGRDTQYF.

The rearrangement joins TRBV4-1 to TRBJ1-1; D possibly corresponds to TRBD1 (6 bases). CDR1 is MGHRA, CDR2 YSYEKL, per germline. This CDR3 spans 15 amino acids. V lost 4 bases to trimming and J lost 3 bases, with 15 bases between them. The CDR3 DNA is TGCGCCAGCAGCCTCAGAAACAGGGCGTACACTGAAGCTTTCTTT. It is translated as CASSLRNRAYTEAFF.

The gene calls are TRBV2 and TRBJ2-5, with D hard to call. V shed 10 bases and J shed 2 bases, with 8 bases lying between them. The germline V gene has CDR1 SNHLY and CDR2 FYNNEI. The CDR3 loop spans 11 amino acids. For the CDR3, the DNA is TGTGCCACCAGCCCGCAAGAGACCCAGTACTTC. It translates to CATSPQETQYF. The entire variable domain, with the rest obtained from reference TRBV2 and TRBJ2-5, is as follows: EPEVTQTPSHQVTQMGQEVILRCVPISNHLYFYWYRQILGQKVEFLVSFYNNEISEKSEIFDDQFSVERPDGSNFTLKIRSTKLEDSAMYFCATSPQETQYFGPGTRLLVL.

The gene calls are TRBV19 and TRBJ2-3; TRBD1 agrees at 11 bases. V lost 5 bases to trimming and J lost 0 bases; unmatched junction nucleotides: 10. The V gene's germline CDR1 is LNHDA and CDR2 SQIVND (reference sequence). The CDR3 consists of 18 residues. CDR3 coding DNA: TGTGCCAGTAGTGAGGGACAGGGGGGAGTAAGGAGCACAGATACGCAGTATTTT. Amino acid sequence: CASSEGQGGVRSTDTQYF.

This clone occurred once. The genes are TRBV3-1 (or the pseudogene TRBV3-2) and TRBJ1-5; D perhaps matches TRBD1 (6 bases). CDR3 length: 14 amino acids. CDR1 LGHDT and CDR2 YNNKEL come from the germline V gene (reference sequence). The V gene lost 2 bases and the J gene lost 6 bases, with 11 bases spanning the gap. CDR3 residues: CASSQQGGGQPQHF. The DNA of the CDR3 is TGTGCCAGCAGCCAACAGGGAGGGGGTCAGCCCCAGCATTTT.

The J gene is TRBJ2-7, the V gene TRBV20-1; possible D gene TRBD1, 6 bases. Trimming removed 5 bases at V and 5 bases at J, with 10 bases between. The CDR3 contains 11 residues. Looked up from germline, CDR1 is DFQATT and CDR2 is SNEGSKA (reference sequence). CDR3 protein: CSAPGDHEQYF. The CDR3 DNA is TGCAGTGCTCCAGGGGACCACGAGCAGTACTTC.

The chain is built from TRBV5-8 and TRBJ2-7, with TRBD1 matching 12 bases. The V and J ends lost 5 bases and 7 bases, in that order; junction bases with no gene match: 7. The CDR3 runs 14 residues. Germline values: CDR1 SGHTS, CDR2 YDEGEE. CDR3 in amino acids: CASRGDRGRWEQYF. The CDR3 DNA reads TGTGCCAGCAGGGGGGACAGGGGGCGATGGGAGCAGTACTTC.